What follows is one T cell receptor beta chain and its context. Germline values: CDR1 SNHLY, CDR2 FYNNEI. CDR3 size: 12 residues. V was trimmed by 7 bases and J by 4 bases, leaving 10 bases between them. Libraries were prepared by immunoSEQ multiplex PCR; TCRdb keeps only in-frame clonotypes and omits some of them. The sample holds around 300,000 clones, about 90% seen once. These data originate in a study of blood T cell repertoires in COVID-19. Study details: The study drew acute and convalescent COVID-19 samples from the United States, Italy and Spain. The analysed material was cDNA or gDNA that came from T cells, B-cell-depleted T cells, or PBMCs.

The specimen was PBMCs or T cells enriched from blood (not recorded which). The chain combines TRBV2 with TRBJ1-1; maybe TRBD1 (6 bases). The TCR was taken from a woman under 30 with acute COVID-19. CDR3 residues: CASIWGPTEAFF. In DNA form, the CDR3 reads TGTGCCAGCATCTGGGGGCCCACTGAAGCTTTCTTT.